Listed below are T cell receptor beta chains from one sample, sequenced in a study of control samples from healthy donors and cancer patients. Profiled with immunoSEQ multiplex PCR; TCRdb holds only in-frame clones, not every one. This sample's table reports about 210,000 clones. The source material was blood. The receptors shown here come from a woman under 40 in good health. Both conserved end residues are part of each CDR3. The D gene is left open where the match is weak.

>TRBD1|TRBJ2-3|TRBV7-9
TGTGCCAGCCAGGACAGGGAGAGAACAGATACGCAGTATTTT
CASQDRERTDTQYF
>NA|TRBJ2-2|TRBV27
TGTGCCAGCCGGTTAGGGCTATCGATTGTGACCGGGGAGCTGTTTTTT
CASRLGLSIVTGELFF
>NA|TRBJ1-5|TRBV10-3
TGTGCCATCAGTCTACAGAGCAATCAGCCCCAGCATTTT
CAISLQSNQPQHF
>TRBD2|TRBJ2-3|TRBV27
TGTGCCAGCAGTTGGCTAGCGGGGGTTCCTGGCACAGATACGCAGTATTTT
CASSWLAGVPGTDTQYF
>NA|TRBJ1-2|TRBV28
TGTGCCAGCAGCCTACAGGGTCGTGGCTACACCTTC
CASSLQGRGYTF
>TRBD2|TRBJ2-3|TRBV5-3
TGTGCCAGAAGCCGCCGGACTAGCGGTTCCACAGATACGCAGTATTTT
CARSRRTSGSTDTQYF
>NA|TRBJ2-2|TRBV6-6
TGTGCCAGCACGCACACCGGGGAGCTGTTTTTT
CASTHTGELFF
>NA|TRBJ1-6|TRBV5-1
TGCGCCAGCAGCTTGGCCGGGACCCGCTATAATTCACCCCTCCACTTT
CASSLAGTRYNSPLHF
>NA|TRBJ2-7|TRBV28
TGTGCCAGCAGTTTTCCCCCTCCGGCAGGGGCGCGGGAGCAGTACTTC
CASSFPPPAGAREQYF
>NA|TRBJ1-1|TRBV7-9
TGTGCCAGCAGCGGGCAGACCCATGAAGCTTTCTTT
CASSGQTHEAFF
>NA|TRBJ2-5|TRBV9
TGTGCCAGCAGCCCAACTACAGGAGGGGGGACCCAGTACTTC
CASSPTTGGGTQYF
>NA|TRBJ1-2|TRBV9
TGTGCCAGCAGCGGCCAGGGAAGCAGATATGGCTACACCTTC
CASSGQGSRYGYTF
>NA|TRBJ1-6|TRBV4-3
TGCGCCAGCAGCCAAGATCCGCGCCGGGATTCACCCCTCCACTTT
CASSQDPRRDSPLHF
>NA|TRBJ2-5|TRBV4-1
TGCGCCAGCAGCCCCCGCCAAACGACTTATCAAGAGACCCAGTACTTC
CASSPRQTTYQETQYF
>NA|TRBJ2-2|TRBV25-1
TGTGCCAGCAGTCCGAAAGGAGAGAACACCGGGGAGCTGTTTTTT
CASSPKGENTGELFF
>TRBD2|TRBJ2-1|TRBV5-1
TGCGCCAGCAGCGCGTCTGGGCGGGGGGACTACAATGAGCAGTTCTTC
CASSASGRGDYNEQFF
>NA|TRBJ1-5|TRBV28
TGTGCCAGCAGCATAATGGGGGCGCGTGGCAATCAGCCCCAGCATTTT
CASSIMGARGNQPQHF
>TRBD2|TRBJ2-1|TRBV7-9
TGTGCCAGCAGCCCCGGGACTAGCGGGGTAGTTGAGCAGTTCTTC
CASSPGTSGVVEQFF
>TRBD1|TRBJ1-5|TRBV10-3
TGTGCCATCGGGCAGGGGGATCAGCCCCAGCATTTT
CAIGQGDQPQHF
>NA|TRBJ2-5|TRBV12-3/TRBV12-4
TGTGCCAGCAGTTCTGCGGAGACCCAGTACTTC
CASSSAETQYF
>TRBD1|TRBJ1-1|TRBV5-4
TGTGCCAGCAGCTTAGAAGGACAGGGTGAAGCTTTCTTT
CASSLEGQGEAFF
>NA|TRBJ2-1|TRBV5-1
TGCGCCAGCAGCCAGGGAGATGAGCAGTTCTTC
CASSQGDEQFF
>TRBD2|TRBJ2-7|TRBV11-2
TGTGCCAGCAGCCCCATCCGGGGAGGGAGGAACGAGCAGTACTTC
CASSPIRGGRNEQYF
>TRBD1|TRBJ1-5|TRBV6-1
TGTGCCAGCAGTCCCGGGACAGGTCCCCATCAGCCCCAGCATTTT
CASSPGTGPHQPQHF
>NA|TRBJ1-1|TRBV7-6
TGTGCCAGCAGCCCCCCCGGGATTATGAACACTGAAGCTTTCTTT
CASSPPGIMNTEAFF
>NA|TRBJ2-3|TRBV2
TGTGCCAGCAGTGAAGAAACTAGTTTGACAGATACGCAGTATTTT
CASSEETSLTDTQYF
>NA|TRBJ1-1|TRBV28
TGTGCCAGCAGGGTCCGGGGAGATGGGACTGAAGCTTTCTTT
CASRVRGDGTEAFF
>TRBD1|TRBJ2-3|TRBV10-3
TGTGCCAGCGAGACAGGGCTAACAGTAGATACGCAGTATTTT
CASETGLTVDTQYF
>NA|TRBJ1-4|TRBV19
TGTGCCAGTAGCCTCATTGGTGAAAAACTGTTTTTT
CASSLIGEKLFF
>NA|TRBJ1-4|TRBV30
TGTGCCTGGAGTGTATTGGGGGCTTGGGAAAAACTGTTTTTT
CAWSVLGAWEKLFF
>NA|TRBJ1-5|TRBV5-8
TGTGCCAGCCCTAAAGATACGGAGGGCAATCAGCCCCAGCATTTT
CASPKDTEGNQPQHF
>NA|TRBJ1-4|TRBV11-2
TGTGCCAGCAGCTTAGACCGGACTCTTGGGGAAAAACTGTTTTTT
CASSLDRTLGEKLFF
>TRBD1|TRBJ2-7|TRBV4-1
TGCGCCAGCAGCCAAGTCCCGGACAGGGACTACGAGCAGTACTTC
CASSQVPDRDYEQYF
>NA|TRBJ1-6|TRBV27
TGTGCCAGCAGTTTAGGAGGGAATTCACCCCTCCACTTT
CASSLGGNSPLHF
>NA|TRBJ2-3|TRBV6-6
TGTGCCAGCGTCCACACAGGGTTTGATTTGGGTACGCAGTATTTT
CASVHTGFDLGTQYF
>NA|TRBJ1-4|TRBV11-2
TGTGCCAGCAGTCCCCGACGGGTGGCTGAAAAACTGTTTTTT
CASSPRRVAEKLFF
>NA|TRBJ1-1|TRBV6-2/TRBV6-3
TGTGCCAGCAGTTACGATGCCCCCCCGGAAGCTTTCTTT
CASSYDAPPEAFF
>NA|TRBJ2-6|TRBV4-2
TGTGCCAGCAGCCAAGTGGGCTCCGGGGCCAACGTCCTGACTTTC
CASSQVGSGANVLTF
>NA|TRBJ2-7|TRBV5-6
TGTGCCAGCAGCTTGACTTACTTATACGAGCAGTACTTC
CASSLTYLYEQYF
>NA|TRBJ2-5|TRBV3-1/TRBV3-2
TGTGCCAGCAGCCAAGATACCGGGGGCAAAGAGACCCAGTACTTC
CASSQDTGGKETQYF